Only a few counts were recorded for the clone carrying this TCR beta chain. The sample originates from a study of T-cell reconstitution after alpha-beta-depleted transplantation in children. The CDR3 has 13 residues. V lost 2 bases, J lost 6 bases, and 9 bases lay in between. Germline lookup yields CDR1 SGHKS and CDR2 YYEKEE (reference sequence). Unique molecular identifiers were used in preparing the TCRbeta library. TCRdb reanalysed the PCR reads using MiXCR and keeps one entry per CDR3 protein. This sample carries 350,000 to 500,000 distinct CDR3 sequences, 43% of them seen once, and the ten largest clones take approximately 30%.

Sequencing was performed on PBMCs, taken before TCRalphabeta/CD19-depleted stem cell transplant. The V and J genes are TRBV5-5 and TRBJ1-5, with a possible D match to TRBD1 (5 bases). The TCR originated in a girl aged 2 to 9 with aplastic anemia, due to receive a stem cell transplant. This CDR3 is CASSFGDGQPQHF. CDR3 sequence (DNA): TGTGCCAGCAGCTTTGGGGACGGTCAGCCCCAGCATTTT.